What follows are 24 T cell receptor beta chains derived from one specimen sequenced in a study of Ad26.COV2.S vaccination and SARS-CoV-2 variants. Only in-frame clones appear in the TCRdb table, and some are missing; sequencing was by immunoSEQ multiplex PCR. This sample has about 350,000 clones, with around 92% found just once. This sample comprised peripheral blood, obtained after recovery from COVID-19. Receptors originate from a human donor who had recovered from COVID-19.

The genes are TRBV27 and TRBJ2-5; D is perhaps TRBD1 (6 bases). CDR3 length: 14 amino acids. The germline V and J ends were trimmed by 4 bases and 4 bases, with 13 bases remaining between them. CDR1 MNHEY and CDR2 SMNVEV come from the germline V gene (reference sequence). Here the CDR3 reads CASSSQGSRETQYF. The CDR3, as DNA: TGTGCCAGCAGTTCGCAGGGGTCAAGAGAGACCCAGTACTTC.

V is TRBV6-5 and J is TRBJ1-4, with D tentatively TRBD1 (5 bases). Trimming took 2 bases from V and 6 from J, leaving 16 bases between them. There are 16 residues in the CDR3. Looked up from germline, CDR1 is MNHEY and CDR2 is SVGAGI. This CDR3 reads CASSYEWGFKDEKLFF. CDR3 nucleotide sequence: TGTGCCAGCAGTTACGAATGGGGGTTTAAAGATGAAAAACTGTTTTTT.

This chain links TRBV29-1 with TRBJ2-1; a weak D match, TRBD1 (5 bases). In germline, CDR1 is SQVTM, CDR2 ANQGSEA. Trimming removed 4 bases from V and 8 bases from J, with 15 bases in between. The CDR3 has 13 amino acids. The CDR3 sequence: CSVVGLPRYEQFF. In DNA form, the CDR3 reads TGCAGCGTTGTGGGGCTCCCTAGGTATGAGCAGTTCTTC.

This clone was observed once. The chain joins TRBV7-9 to TRBJ2-7; tentatively, D is TRBD1 or TRBD2 (5 bases each). CDR3 length: 14 residues. The germline V gene encodes CDR1 SEHNR and CDR2 FQNEAQ (reference sequence). V lost 11 bases, J lost 2 bases, and 19 bases lay in between. The CDR3 spells CAVAKGTGAYEQYF. In DNA form, the CDR3 reads TGTGCCGTTGCCAAGGGGACCGGGGCCTACGAGCAGTACTTC. Using reference TRBV7-9 and TRBJ2-7 for the parts outside the CDR3, the full variable domain is DTGVSQNPRHKITKRGQNVTFRCDPISEHNRLYWYRQTLGQGPEFLTYFQNEAQLEKSRLLSDRFSAERPKGSFSTLEIQRTEQGDSAMYLCAVAKGTGAYEQYFGPGTRLTVT.

The gene calls are TRBV5-4 and TRBJ2-1; 7 nucleotides align to TRBD2. CDR1 is SGHNT, CDR2 YYREEE, per germline (reference sequence). V lost 4 bases to trimming and J lost 12 bases; unmatched junction nucleotides: 10. The CDR3 covers 13 residues. Here the CDR3 reads CASSADSRGLQFF. The CDR3 DNA sequence: TGTGCCAGCAGCGCCGACTCGCGGGGGTTGCAGTTCTTC.

The rearrangement uses TRBV7-9 and TRBJ1-5; D not resolved. CDR1 SEHNR and CDR2 FQNEAQ come from the germline V gene (reference sequence). The CDR3 is 12 residues long. The V and J ends lost 4 bases and 4 bases respectively, with 5 bases between them. The CDR3 DNA is TGTGCCAGCAGCTCTATAAATCAGCCCCAGCATTTT. This translates into CASSSINQPQHF.

This chain joins TRBV6-4 and TRBJ2-3; no firm D call. The germline V gene has CDR1 MRHNA and CDR2 SNTAGT. There are 13 residues in the CDR3. The V gene lost 0 bases and the J gene lost 6 bases, with 7 bases spanning the gap. This CDR3 is CASSDSLWDTQYF. CDR3 sequence (DNA): TGTGCCAGCAGTGACTCCTTGTGGGATACGCAGTATTTT.

This clone has a single count. The chain uses TRBV6-2 or TRBV6-3 and TRBJ1-5; maybe TRBD1 (5 bases). The V end was cut by 2 bases, the J end by 6 bases, with 17 bases between. CDR1 is MNHEY, CDR2 SVGEGT, per germline. The CDR3 is 16 residues long. The DNA for the CDR3 is TGTGCCAGCAGTTACCCCGGGACTTCCGCGGGTCAGCCCCAGCATTTT. It translates to CASSYPGTSAGQPQHF.

The CDR3: CASSYDPSWNTEAFF. The CDR3 DNA is TGTGCCAGCAGTTACGACCCAAGTTGGAACACTGAAGCTTTCTTT. The genes are TRBV6-5 and TRBJ1-1, with D unresolved. The CDR3 length is 15 residues. Per germline, CDR1 MNHEY and CDR2 SVGAGI. V was pared by 2 bases and J by 1 base, with 11 bases between.

A remark on this clone: Additional DNA sequences in this sample encode the identical CDR3. The J gene is TRBJ1-1, the V gene TRBV12-3 or TRBV12-4; D unresolved. Trimming pared 5 bases from V and 2 bases from J, leaving 9 bases between. This CDR3 comprises 13 residues. CDR3 DNA sequence: TGTGCCAGCAGTCGAAACCGTAACACTGAAGCTTTCTTT. It is translated as CASSRNRNTEAFF.

In its sample, this clone was seen once. The chain uses TRBV7-2 and TRBJ2-4, with D possibly matching TRBD2 (5 bases). Germline lookup yields CDR1 SGHTA and CDR2 FQGNSA. V lost 1 base and J lost 0, with 10 bases in between. The CDR3 length is 16 residues. DNA of the CDR3: TGTGCCAGCAGCTTAGGGAGGCACCTAGCCAAAAACATTCAGTACTTC. It translates to CASSLGRHLAKNIQYF.

V usage is TRBV5-6 and J usage is TRBJ2-3, with a possible D match to TRBD2 (6 bases). Germline assignment: CDR1 SGHDT and CDR2 YYEEEE. V was pared by 0 bases and J by 2 bases, with 22 bases between. The CDR3 sequence is 19 residues long. The CDR3 DNA is TGTGCCAGCAGCTTGGCCTCTCTGGGGGGAAGGATAAACACAGATACGCAGTATTTT. Protein sequence: CASSLASLGGRINTDTQYF.

This sequence joins TRBV13 and TRBJ1-2; D ambiguous. Trimming left V 0 bases short and J 8 bases short, with 7 bases between. There are 12 residues in the CDR3. CDR1 and CDR2 (germline): PRHDT, FYEKMQ (reference sequence). The CDR3 DNA sequence: TGTGCCAGCAGCTTAGGGGACCGCGGCTACACCTTC. Protein: CASSLGDRGYTF.

The CDR3 DNA is TGTGCCAGCAGCTTGGAAGGGGGAGCTAACTATGGCTACACCTTC. Translation gives CASSLEGGANYGYTF. This chain joins TRBV5-4 and TRBJ1-2; possibly TRBD1 for D (6 bases). The CDR3 totals 15 residues. Germline V gene data show CDR1 as SGHNT and CDR2 as YYREEE (reference sequence). Trimming took off 0 bases at V and 0 bases at J, with 9 bases between the two ends.

The CDR3 DNA is TGTGCCAGCAGTTCCCGGGGGACCACAGGGCTCAATGGCTACACCTTC. Its translation is CASSSRGTTGLNGYTF. The V call is TRBV6-5, the J call TRBJ1-2, with D possibly TRBD1 on 6 matching bases. The CDR3 contains 16 residues. The germline gives CDR1 MNHEY, CDR2 SVGAGI. The V end was cut by 4 bases, the J end by 6 bases, with 21 bases between.

The chain carries TRBV29-1 and TRBJ1-2; perhaps TRBD1 as D (6 bases). V dropped 5 bases and J dropped 4 bases, with 14 bases sitting between them. The CDR3 consists of 13 residues. Germline V gives CDR1 SQVTM, CDR2 ANQGSEA. In DNA, the CDR3 is TGCAGCGTTTCCCTCCAGGGGCGCTATGGCTACACCTTC. As protein: CSVSLQGRYGYTF.

The rearrangement joins TRBV6-1 to TRBJ2-1; no reliable D call. The CDR3 spans 13 residues. Trimming removed 5 bases at V and 7 bases at J, with 12 bases between. Germline loops: CDR1 MNHNS, CDR2 SASEGT. The CDR3 region has the DNA TGTGCCAGCAGTTCAGCAGCAATTAATGAGCAGTTCTTC. This sequence encodes CASSSAAINEQFF.

The CDR3 coding sequence is TGCGCCAGCAGCTTGCAGGGACAGGGAGGAGCGGACACCATATATTTT. Protein: CASSLQGQGGADTIYF. V gene TRBV5-1 combines with J gene TRBJ1-3; 9 bases fit TRBD1. Germline trimming cut 1 base from V and 8 bases from J; bases unmatched to any gene: 10. The CDR3 has 16 residues. CDR1 is SGHRS, CDR2 YFSETQ, per germline.

V and J are TRBV7-9 and TRBJ1-4; D ambiguous. V dropped 4 bases and J dropped 8 bases, with 17 bases sitting between them. CDR3 size: 15 residues. Germline-derived CDR1 and CDR2 are SEHNR and FQNEAQ (reference sequence). The CDR3 sequence: CASSSRTGSTEKLFF. The CDR3 coding sequence is TGTGCCAGCAGCTCGCGGACCGGTTCAACCGAAAAACTGTTTTTT.

The rearrangement uses TRBV5-1 and TRBJ2-2, with 9 bases identical to TRBD1. Germline V gives CDR1 SGHRS, CDR2 YFSETQ. Trimming took 4 bases from V and 4 from J; bases not matched to a gene: 2. This CDR3 is 14 amino acids long. DNA for the CDR3: TGCGCCAGCAGCAGGGACAGGGCCACCGGGGAGCTGTTTTTT. Protein sequence: CASSRDRATGELFF.

This clone has only one observation. The chain joins TRBV4-1 to TRBJ2-1; 13 bases are a match to TRBD2. The CDR3 sequence is 16 residues long. V shed 1 base and J 8 bases; nucleotides not matched to a gene: 5. Germline V lookup: CDR1 MGHRA, CDR2 YSYEKL. In DNA form, the CDR3 reads TGCGCCAGCAGCCAAGCACGGACTAGCGGGGGCTATGAGCAGTTCTTC. This sequence encodes CASSQARTSGGYEQFF.

By sample fraction, this clone is medium-sized (0.01 to 0.1%). The chain combines TRBV7-8 with TRBJ2-2, with TRBD1 matching over 8 bases. The germline V gene has CDR1 SGHVS and CDR2 FQNEAQ. V shed 5 bases and J 1 base; nucleotides not matched to a gene: 3. This CDR3 spans 15 amino acids. CDR3 region: CASSTGQGNTGELFF. CDR3 sequence (DNA): TGTGCCAGCAGCACTGGACAGGGGAACACCGGGGAGCTGTTTTTT.

V and J are TRBV4-1 and TRBJ2-7; a possible D gene is TRBD1 (6 bases). There are 15 residues in the CDR3. CDR1 is MGHRA and CDR2 is YSYEKL in the germline V gene. V lost 4 bases to trimming and J lost 3 bases, with 16 bases between them. For the CDR3, the DNA is TGCGCCAGCAGCCCTCTGCAGGGGCTATTCTACGAGCAGTACTTC. It is translated as CASSPLQGLFYEQYF.

The chain couples TRBV5-1 to TRBJ2-2; no clear D. Germline values: CDR1 SGHRS, CDR2 YFSETQ. The CDR3 contains 14 residues. The V end was cut by 4 bases, the J end by 3 bases, with 10 bases between. The CDR3 nucleotides read TGCGCCAGCAGCCCCCTCTGGGACACCGGGGAGCTGTTTTTT. Translated, it gives CASSPLWDTGELFF.